The next 3 T cell receptor beta chains were all read from a single sample in a study of T-cell memory formation after mild COVID-19. TCRdb processed the 5' RACE reads anew with MiXCR; each CDR3 protein has one entry. The top ten hold about 12% of the sample, which has 450,000 to 650,000 distinct CDR3 sequences, 18% seen once. Sequences were obtained from PBMCs or a T cell subset sorted from them (not recorded which). These receptors came from an adult woman who had mild COVID-19 (a few samples of this study predate the infection). Cell type and time point are not known.

The rearrangement uses TRBV5-1 and TRBJ1-2; weak D call: TRBD1 (6 bases). The CDR3 is 13 amino acids. Germline-derived CDR1 and CDR2 are SGHRS and YFSETQ. The V gene lost 5 bases and the J gene lost 4 bases, with 12 bases spanning the gap. The DNA for the CDR3 is TGCGCCAGCAGGGAAGGACAGACCTATGGCTACACCTTC. It specifies CASREGQTYGYTF.

This clonotype was seen many times. The chain joins TRBV6-5 to TRBJ2-7; D remains unclear. V lost 5 bases and J lost 2, with 4 bases in between. The CDR3 sequence is 11 residues long. CDR1 and CDR2 (germline): MNHEY, SVGAGI. The CDR3 DNA reads as TGTGCCAGCAGTGACACCTACGAGCAGTACTTC. It codes for CASSDTYEQYF.

The J gene is TRBJ1-1, the V gene TRBV12-3 or TRBV12-4; D remains ambiguous. The V end was cut by 1 base, the J end by 0 bases, with 9 bases between. The CDR3 sequence is 15 residues long. CDR3 nucleotide sequence: TGTGCCAGCAGTTTAGGGGCCCTCATGAACACTGAAGCTTTCTTT. Its translation is CASSLGALMNTEAFF.